What follows is one TCR beta chain and its context. Germline and junction disagree at one end, which may indicate a read error. From germline, CDR1 is SGHRS and CDR2 YFSETQ. The CDR3 has 12 amino acids. The data derive from a study of blood T cell repertoires in COVID-19. Assay used: immunoSEQ multiplex PCR; TCRdb lists only in-frame clones, some missing. The repertoire holds about 91,000 clones, with around nine tenths as singletons. Material for sequencing was peripheral blood. The chain joins TRBV5-1 to TRBJ2-7; D might be TRBD2 (6 bases). The TCR originated in a woman in her seventies with acute or convalescent COVID-19. The CDR3 region is CASSSGTPPPFF. CDR3 nucleotide sequence: TGCGCCAGCAGCTCGGGGACTCCACCGCCTTTCTTC.